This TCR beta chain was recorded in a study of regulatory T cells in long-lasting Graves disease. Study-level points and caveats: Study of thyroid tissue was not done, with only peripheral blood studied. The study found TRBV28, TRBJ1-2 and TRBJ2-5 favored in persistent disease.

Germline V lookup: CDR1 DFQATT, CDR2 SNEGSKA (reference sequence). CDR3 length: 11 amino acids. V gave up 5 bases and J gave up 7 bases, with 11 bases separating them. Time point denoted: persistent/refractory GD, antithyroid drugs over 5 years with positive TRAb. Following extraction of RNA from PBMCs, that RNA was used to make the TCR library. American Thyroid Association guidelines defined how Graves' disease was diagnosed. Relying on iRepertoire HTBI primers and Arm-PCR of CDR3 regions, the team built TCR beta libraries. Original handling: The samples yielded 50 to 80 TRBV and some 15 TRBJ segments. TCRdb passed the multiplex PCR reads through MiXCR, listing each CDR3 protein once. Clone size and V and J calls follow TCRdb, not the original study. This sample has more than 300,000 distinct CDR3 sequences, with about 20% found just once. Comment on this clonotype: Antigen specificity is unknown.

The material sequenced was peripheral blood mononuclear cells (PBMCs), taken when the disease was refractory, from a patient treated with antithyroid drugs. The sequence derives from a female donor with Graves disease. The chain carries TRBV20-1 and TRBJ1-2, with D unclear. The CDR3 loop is CSAETDGGYTF. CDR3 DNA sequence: TGCAGTGCTGAGACCGACGGTGGCTACACCTTC.